Each of the 24 T cell receptor beta chains below was sequenced from the same sample in a study of chemoradiotherapy in HPV16-positive cancers. Using immunoSEQ multiplex PCR, the repertoire was profiled, and TCRdb retains in-frame clones only, with some absent. The sample includes 9,500 to 12,000 clones, approximately 89% seen only once; the top ten take over 1.5%. Sequencing used blood, obtained from a patient who underwent chemoradiotherapy. All receptors come from a human donor with HPV-associated anogenital cancer.

DNA for the CDR3: TGTGCCAGCAGCGCTAACAGGGGGCATAACACCGGGGAGCTGTTTTTT. Amino acids: CASSANRGHNTGELFF. This chain links TRBV9 with TRBJ2-2; 9 nucleotides align to TRBD1. The CDR3 is 16 amino acids. V dropped 3 bases and J dropped 2; count of bases not matched to a gene: 5. Germline V CDR1 and CDR2: SGDLS, YYNGEE.

The chain uses TRBV7-2 and TRBJ2-7, with no clear D. V dropped 7 bases and J dropped 3 bases, with 22 bases sitting between them. The CDR3 covers 16 residues. Germline V gene sequence: CDR1 SGHTA, CDR2 FQGNSA. CDR3 in amino acids: CASNTRQSANYYEQYF. In nucleotides, the CDR3 is TGTGCCAGCAATACTCGTCAGTCGGCTAACTACTACGAGCAGTACTTC.

The chain couples TRBV5-1 to TRBJ1-2, with TRBD1 matching over 7 bases. Germline values: CDR1 SGHRS, CDR2 YFSETQ. V was pared by 3 bases and J by 3 bases, with 8 bases of the junction left unmatched. This CDR3 comprises 15 residues. The CDR3 loop reads CASSSVTGKDYGYTF. In DNA, the CDR3 is TGCGCCAGCAGCTCCGTGACAGGGAAGGACTATGGCTACACCTTC. The whole variable domain, remainder taken from reference TRBV5-1 and TRBJ1-2, is KAGVTQTPRYLIKTRGQQVTLSCSPISGHRSVSWYQQTPGQGLQFLFEYFSETQRNKGNFPGRFSGRQFSNSRSEMNVSTLELGDSALYLCASSSVTGKDYGYTFGSGTRLTVV.

This chain uses TRBV19 with TRBJ2-7; tentative D call: TRBD1 (6 bases). CDR3 size: 11 residues. CDR1 is LNHDA and CDR2 is SQIVND in the germline V gene (reference sequence). V was shortened by 4 bases and J by 7 bases, with 8 bases between the two germline ends. CDR3 sequence: CASSTGTEQYF. In DNA, the CDR3 is TGTGCCAGTAGTACTGGGACAGAGCAGTACTTC.

The chain links TRBV6-1 to TRBJ2-3; 7 bases map to TRBD2. V gave up 2 bases and J gave up 0 bases; unmatched junction bases: 5. This CDR3 comprises 16 residues. Germline lookup yields CDR1 MNHNS and CDR2 SASEGT. Here the CDR3 reads CASSELGLQSTDTQYF. The CDR3 nucleotides are TGTGCCAGCAGTGAACTGGGACTACAAAGCACAGATACGCAGTATTTT.

This clone appeared a single time. The rearrangement joins TRBV6-1 to TRBJ2-3, with 9 bases aligning to TRBD2. The ends lost 1 base at V and 4 bases at J; junction bases unmatched: 3. Germline V gene data show CDR1 as MNHNS and CDR2 as SASEGT. CDR3 length equals 15 residues. In DNA form, the CDR3 reads TGTGCCAGCAGTGAAGGCGGGGGGGCGCCAGATACGCAGTATTTT. It yields the protein CASSEGGGAPDTQYF.

This clone showed up just once. The chain combines TRBV13 with TRBJ1-2, with unresolved D. Deletions cut 5 bases from V and 4 bases from J, with 11 bases between. The CDR3 sequence is 13 residues long. Per the germline V gene, CDR1 is PRHDT and CDR2 is FYEKMQ (reference sequence). The CDR3 is CASSLRAGYGYTF. The DNA for the CDR3 is TGTGCCAGCAGCCTGAGGGCCGGCTATGGCTACACCTTC.

The chain couples TRBV6-4 to TRBJ2-3, with TRBD2 identical over 9 bases. Looked up from germline, CDR1 is MRHNA and CDR2 is SNTAGT. V was clipped by 6 bases and J by 3 bases; unmatched bases: 4. CDR3 length equals 14 residues. CDR3 loop: CASSPLAGTDTQYF. DNA of the CDR3: TGTGCCAGCAGCCCCCTAGCGGGGACAGATACGCAGTATTTT.

The chain recombines TRBV7-3 with TRBJ1-1; a possible D gene is TRBD1 (5 bases). The germline gives CDR1 SGHTA, CDR2 FQGTGA. This CDR3 contains 13 residues. V lost 2 bases and J 6 bases, leaving 10 bases between the germline ends. CDR3 in DNA: TGTGCCAGCAGCTTAGTGATCAGGGCTGAAGCTTTCTTT. It encodes CASSLVIRAEAFF.

The V and J genes are TRBV4-2 and TRBJ2-3, with D maybe TRBD2 (5 bases). CDR3 length equals 13 residues. Germline V gene lookup returns CDR1 LGHNA and CDR2 YNFKEQ. The V end was cut by 4 bases, the J end by 9 bases, with 14 bases between. The CDR3 DNA sequence: TGTGCCAGCAGCCTGTGGAGGCCGGCGACGCAGTATTTT. This codes for CASSLWRPATQYF.

The chain links TRBV4-3 to TRBJ1-1; no firm D call. The germline CDR1 and CDR2 sequences are LGHNA and YSLEER. The CDR3 loop spans 16 amino acids. Trimming left V 0 bases short and J 11 bases short, with 22 bases between. This chain's CDR3 is CASSQDRERIGAWAFF. CDR3 nucleotides: TGCGCCAGCAGCCAAGATAGAGAGCGCATAGGAGCATGGGCTTTCTTT.

The chain links TRBV5-1 to TRBJ2-5; D possibly corresponds to TRBD2 (7 bases). The J call may be faulty, since TRBJ2-7 better matches the DNA end. Germline CDR1 SGHRS, CDR2 YFSETQ. The CDR3 is made up of 14 amino acids. CDR3 amino acids: CASSLRGGRNEQYF. CDR3 nucleotides: TGCGCCAGCAGCTTGAGGGGGGGCCGCAACGAGCAGTACTTC.

CDR3 DNA sequence: TGTGCCAGCGAACCGACAGGGGGCTCGTTCACCCAAGAGACCCAGTACTTC. Its translation is CASEPTGGSFTQETQYF. The chain employs TRBV2 and TRBJ2-5; 10 nucleotides align to TRBD1. CDR1 is SNHLY and CDR2 is FYNNEI in the germline V gene. The CDR3 contains 17 residues. The junction had 13 bases not matched to a gene; V was cut back by 8 bases and J by 1 base.

The chain carries TRBV9 and TRBJ1-2; D may be TRBD1 (5 bases). V dropped 4 bases and J dropped 2 bases, with 18 bases sitting between them. This CDR3 contains 16 residues. Germline CDR1 is SGDLS and CDR2 is YYNGEE. The CDR3 loop reads CASSPSTGARNYGYTF. The CDR3 DNA reads TGTGCCAGCAGCCCGTCGACCGGGGCACGAAACTATGGCTACACCTTC.

The chain uses TRBV9 and TRBJ2-2, with D possibly matching TRBD2 (5 bases). The germline V gene encodes CDR1 SGDLS and CDR2 YYNGEE. The CDR3 is 13 residues long. V was pared by 3 bases and J by 5 bases, with 8 bases between. This CDR3 is CASSARGTGELFF. DNA for the CDR3: TGTGCCAGCAGCGCCCGAGGGACCGGGGAGCTGTTTTTT.

The chain is built from TRBV4-1 and TRBJ2-7; either TRBD1 or TRBD2 may supply D (6 bases each). The CDR3 consists of 15 residues. Trimming shortened V by 1 base and J by 3 bases, and 13 bases separated the two germline ends. Germline V gene data show CDR1 as MGHRA and CDR2 as YSYEKL. The CDR3 reads CASSQVADRNYEQYF. CDR3 DNA sequence: TGCGCCAGCAGCCAAGTAGCGGACAGAAACTACGAGCAGTACTTC.

The chain employs TRBV13 and TRBJ2-7; 10 bases are shared with TRBD2. The CDR3 totals 17 residues. Looked up from germline, CDR1 is PRHDT and CDR2 is FYEKMQ (reference sequence). Losses at the gene ends were 5 bases for V and 3 bases for J; bases not matched to a gene: 13. The CDR3 region has the DNA TGTGCCAGCAGCAGAAGCTATAGCGGGGGGACCATCTACGAGCAGTACTTC. Encoded protein: CASSRSYSGGTIYEQYF.

The chain combines TRBV27 with TRBJ2-7; D ambiguous. V dropped 0 bases and J dropped 0 bases, with 6 bases sitting between them. This CDR3 has 14 amino acids. The germline CDR1 and CDR2 sequences are MNHEY and SMNVEV (reference sequence). CDR3 sequence: CASSLSYDSYEQYF. In nucleotides, the CDR3 is TGTGCCAGCAGTTTATCTTATGACTCCTACGAGCAGTACTTC.

This clone is a singleton in its sample. This chain links TRBV29-1 with TRBJ2-7, with TRBD1 matching over 8 bases. The V and J ends lost 7 bases and 3 bases, in that order; junction bases with no gene match: 2. The CDR3 spans 11 residues. Germline values: CDR1 SQVTM, CDR2 ANQGSEA. Here the CDR3 DNA reads TGCAGCGGGGGACAGGTCTACGAGCAGTACTTC. The encoded protein is CSGGQVYEQYF.

The V call is TRBV6-1, the J call TRBJ1-6, with TRBD1 matching over 8 bases. The V gene's germline CDR1 is MNHNS and CDR2 SASEGT. The V gene end was trimmed by 3 bases and the J gene end by 5 bases; junction bases not matched to a gene: 3. The CDR3 length is 15 residues. CDR3 residues: CASSEGQANNSPLHF. The CDR3 DNA reads TGTGCCAGCAGTGAGGGACAGGCTAATAATTCACCCCTCCACTTT.

The rearrangement uses TRBV27 and TRBJ1-4, with a possible D match to TRBD1 (5 bases). The germline V and J ends were trimmed by 0 bases and 4 bases, with 9 bases remaining between them. Germline-derived CDR1 and CDR2 are MNHEY and SMNVEV (reference sequence). This CDR3 region has 15 residues. The CDR3 protein is CASSLSTANNEKLFF. The CDR3, as DNA: TGTGCCAGCAGTTTATCGACAGCCAATAATGAAAAACTGTTTTTT.

The chain recombines TRBV9 with TRBJ1-2, with D maybe TRBD1 (6 bases). With 2 bases removed from V and 5 bases from J, the gap between germline ends came to 13 bases. Per germline, CDR1 SGDLS and CDR2 YYNGEE. The length of the CDR3 is 14 residues. The CDR3 spells CASSVGGGGYGYTF. CDR3 DNA sequence: TGTGCCAGCAGCGTTGGCGGGGGCGGTTATGGCTACACCTTC.

The CDR3: CASSAGTGVVYEQYF. CDR3 nucleotide sequence: TGTGCCAGCAGTGCCGGGACAGGGGTCGTCTACGAGCAGTACTTC. V gene TRBV6-1 combines with J gene TRBJ2-5; 10 bases fit TRBD1. The DNA end is a closer match to TRBJ2-7, so the J assignment may be wrong. The CDR3 is 15 residues long. CDR1 is MNHNS, CDR2 SASEGT, per germline.

The chain carries TRBV7-2 and TRBJ1-5, with D perhaps matching TRBD1 (5 bases). This CDR3 is 16 amino acids long. Trimming removed 4 bases from V and 7 bases from J, with 20 bases in between. Germline V gene lookup returns CDR1 SGHTA and CDR2 FQGNSA. The CDR3 bases are TGTGCCAGCAGCTCTCAGGGAACAGGTTTTCGCCAGCCCCAGCATTTT. Its protein is CASSSQGTGFRQPQHF.